This record covers a single TCR beta chain. These data originate in a study of blood T cell repertoires in COVID-19. Overall study: Donors in the United States, Italy and Spain gave samples during acute or convalescent COVID-19. The analysed material was cDNA or gDNA that came from T cells, B-cell-depleted T cells, or PBMCs.

In the authors' methods: Using reference gene primer amplification, nucleated cell counts were estimated. The assay was immunoSEQ multiplex PCR, and TCRdb's table has in-frame clones only and misses some. The V and J calls and clone size come from that table; D and trimming were worked out from the DNA. This table holds approximately 330,000 clones, about 90% found once. Patients from Seattle were sampled longitudinally, starting during active infection. The TCR originated in a woman aged 40 to 50 with COVID-19, enrolled during active disease. The sequenced sample was peripheral blood.

The CDR3 protein is CASSPRYTGELFF. The CDR3 bases are TGTGCCAGCAGCCCCCGCTATACCGGGGAGCTGTTTTTT. The chain joins TRBV9 to TRBJ2-2; no clear D gene. V lost 4 bases and J lost 5, with 9 bases in between. The CDR3 is 13 residues long. Germline V gives CDR1 SGDLS, CDR2 YYNGEE.